The clone carrying this T cell receptor beta chain was detected a few times. As for treatment: preoperative locoregional IRX-2 cytokine immunotherapy. This phase Ib study tested locoregional IRX-2 cytokine immunotherapy given before surgery. Profiled with immunoSEQ multiplex PCR; TCRdb holds only in-frame clones, not every one. The table lists roughly 26,000 clones, approximately 78% of them singletons. The sample originates from a study of preoperative IRX-2 immunotherapy in early breast cancer. Germline V gene sequence: CDR1 SGHRS, CDR2 YFSETQ. V lost 4 bases to trimming and J lost 1 base, with 11 bases between them. The CDR3 loop spans 14 amino acids.

V is TRBV5-1 and J is TRBJ1-1, with D possibly matching TRBD1 (5 bases). This receptor was obtained from a human donor with breast cancer. This sample comprised lymph node tissue, obtained after IRX-2 immunotherapy. CDR3 loop: CASSGQGKNTEAFF. The CDR3 region has the DNA TGCGCCAGCAGCGGCCAGGGAAAGAACACTGAAGCTTTCTTT.